Presented here are 26 T cell receptor beta chains from one specimen sequenced in a study of CD8+CD57+ T cells in acquired aplastic anemia. The TCR beta profiling, which covered VDJ combination and CDR3 sequence, was carried out using genomic DNA as the template. TCRdb reprocessed the reads via MiXCR and lists one record per CDR3 protein. The sample has over 150,000 distinct CDR3 sequences; over 50% are singletons. Individuals selected for sequencing had exhibited CD8+CD57+ cell expansion on flow cytometry. The sample consisted of sorted CD4+, CD8+, or CD8+CD57+ T cells (not recorded which) from PBMCs. These receptors were collected from a human donor with aplastic anemia.

The table lists this clonotype with a count of one. V is TRBV20-1 and J is TRBJ1-6, with 8 bases lining up with TRBD1. The CDR3 covers 13 residues. Per the germline V gene, CDR1 is DFQATT and CDR2 is SNEGSKA (reference sequence). V lost 6 bases, J lost 7 bases, and 5 bases stayed unmatched. Here the CDR3 DNA reads TGCAGTGCCTCCGGGACAGGCAATTCACCCCTCCACTTT. This sequence encodes CSASGTGNSPLHF.

This sequence joins TRBV19 and TRBJ2-2; D remains unclear. Germline CDR1 and CDR2: LNHDA and SQIVND (reference sequence). V was shortened by 4 bases and J by 7 bases, with 7 bases between the two germline ends. This CDR3 comprises 12 residues. The CDR3 spells CASSTLNGELFF. The DNA of the CDR3 is TGTGCCAGTAGTACGCTCAACGGGGAGCTGTTTTTT.

This chain links TRBV3-1 with TRBJ2-5, with 11 bases fitting TRBD2. Germline assignment: CDR1 LGHDT and CDR2 YNNKEL (reference sequence). With V trimmed by 5 bases and J by 1 base, 15 bases remained unmatched. This CDR3 is built from 19 residues. The CDR3 region is CASSEAGRTSGGLQETQYF. CDR3 in DNA: TGTGCCAGCAGCGAAGCGGGCCGAACTAGCGGGGGACTCCAAGAGACCCAGTACTTC.

The chain uses TRBV2 and TRBJ1-1; unclear D gene. V was clipped by 0 bases and J by 10 bases, with 9 bases between them. The CDR3 runs to 12 residues. Germline V gene sequence: CDR1 SNHLY, CDR2 FYNNEI. The DNA for the CDR3 is TGTGCCAGCAGTGAAGCTGCCGTGGGAGCTTTCTTT. This sequence encodes CASSEAAVGAFF.

The gene calls are TRBV24-1 and TRBJ1-5; D uncertain. Trimming left V 6 bases short and J 0 bases short, with 14 bases between. Germline CDR1 reads KGHDR; CDR2 reads SFDVKD. The CDR3 length is 16 residues. The CDR3 DNA follows: TGTGCCACCAGTCACTCGGACGGAGATAGCAATCAGCCCCAGCATTTT. Translation: CATSHSDGDSNQPQHF.

The chain couples TRBV2 to TRBJ2-7; 9 bases are a match to TRBD1. This CDR3 region has 14 residues. J gave up 3 bases and V 7 bases, and 7 bases lay outside the gene matches. The germline V gene has CDR1 SNHLY and CDR2 FYNNEI. The CDR3: CASTGTGRDYEQYF. CDR3 DNA: TGTGCCAGCACCGGGACAGGGAGGGACTACGAGCAGTACTTC. The complete variable domain, with remaining parts taken from reference TRBV2 and TRBJ2-7, reads EPEVTQTPSHQVTQMGQEVILRCVPISNHLYFYWYRQILGQKVEFLVSFYNNEISEKSEIFDDQFSVERPDGSNFTLKIRSTKLEDSAMYFCASTGTGRDYEQYFGPGTRLTVT.

This chain connects TRBV7-9 to TRBJ2-7, with 7 nucleotides matching TRBD2. With the DNA end fitting TRBJ2-5 better, the J assignment may be wrong. The CDR3 length is 14 residues. The germline V gene has CDR1 SEHNR and CDR2 FQNEAQ (reference sequence). In DNA, the CDR3 is TGTGCCAGCAGCCTCCTGGCGGGAGTAGAGACCCAGTACTTC. It specifies CASSLLAGVETQYF.

The chain has TRBV19 and TRBJ1-1; D not resolved. This CDR3 has 15 residues. CDR1 LNHDA and CDR2 SQIVND come from the germline V gene (reference sequence). V gave up 8 bases and J gave up 4 bases, with 20 bases separating them. The CDR3 protein is CASVSRAGGVTEAFF. Here the CDR3 DNA reads TGTGCCAGTGTTTCGCGGGCAGGTGGGGTCACTGAAGCTTTCTTT.

The rearrangement links TRBV11-2 to TRBJ2-2, with D maybe TRBD1 (5 bases). Germline V gene lookup returns CDR1 SGHAT and CDR2 FQNNGV. V lost 0 bases and J 4 bases, leaving 12 bases between the germline ends. The CDR3 contains 16 residues. Here the CDR3 reads CASSLDSQGSTGELFF. CDR3 in DNA: TGTGCCAGCAGCTTAGATTCTCAGGGTTCCACCGGGGAGCTGTTTTTT.

The rearrangement links TRBV2 to TRBJ1-1, with D unclear. Germline values: CDR1 SNHLY, CDR2 FYNNEI. This CDR3 region has 16 residues. V was trimmed by 1 base and J by 3 bases, leaving 15 bases between them. The CDR3 sequence is CASSEGDNMVYTEAFF. CDR3 bases: TGTGCCAGCAGTGAAGGAGACAACATGGTGTACACTGAAGCTTTCTTT.

Comment on this clonotype: This could be a read error, since a much larger clone is one nucleotide away. CDR3: CAGSAGTGLEYF. The CDR3 coding sequence is TGTGCCGGCAGCGCCGGGACGGGGTTGGAGTACTTC. This sequence joins TRBV7-9 and TRBJ2-4, with D possibly called TRBD1 or TRBD2 (5 bases each). The CDR3 has 12 residues. Germline CDR1 is SEHNR and CDR2 is FQNEAQ (reference sequence).

In its sample, this clonotype was seen many times. V and J are TRBV9 and TRBJ2-5; TRBD2 is a possible D gene (7 bases). Germline CDR1 is SGDLS and CDR2 is YYNGEE. Trimming removed 3 bases at V and 5 bases at J, with 17 bases between. The CDR3 is 15 amino acids. The CDR3 nucleotides read TGTGCCAGCAGCGAAAGACAGGTGGGGGGGGAGACCCAGTACTTC. It encodes CASSERQVGGETQYF.

The V and J genes are TRBV10-3 and TRBJ2-3, with 8 bases matching TRBD2. Germline V gene data show CDR1 as ENHRY and CDR2 as SYGVKD. V lost 11 bases to trimming and J lost 14 bases; unmatched junction nucleotides: 12. This CDR3 has 11 amino acids. The CDR3 loop reads CAVPSGRSLYF. CDR3 nucleotides: TGTGCCGTCCCCAGCGGGAGATCGCTGTATTTT.

The rearrangement uses TRBV2 and TRBJ1-1, with TRBD1 matching 7 bases. This CDR3 comprises 14 residues. The trim removed 5 bases at V and 2 bases at J, leaving 5 bases unmatched. Germline V gene lookup returns CDR1 SNHLY and CDR2 FYNNEI. The CDR3 nucleotides are TGTGCCAGCAGTTGGACAGGAGACAACACTGAAGCTTTCTTT. Its protein product is CASSWTGDNTEAFF.

This rearrangement joins TRBV20-1 to TRBJ2-3; the D is unclear. Germline-derived CDR1 and CDR2 are DFQATT and SNEGSKA (reference sequence). V lost 0 bases, J lost 5 bases, and 3 bases lay in between. The CDR3 consists of 11 residues. As DNA, the CDR3 is TGCAGTGCTAGAGATGGAGATACGCAGTATTTT. Translated: CSARDGDTQYF.

This clonotype was seen a few times. The chain employs TRBV3-1 and TRBJ1-2; D unresolved. CDR1 and CDR2 (germline): LGHDT, YNNKEL (reference sequence). The CDR3 is made up of 16 amino acids. Trimming left V 0 bases short and J 5 bases short, with 16 bases between. This CDR3 reads CASSQDRAAFPYGYTF. The CDR3 nucleotides are TGTGCCAGCAGCCAAGATCGGGCAGCCTTCCCATATGGCTACACCTTC.

The V call is TRBV7-9, the J call TRBJ2-5; TRBD2 matches 8 bases. The CDR3 length is 14 residues. In germline, CDR1 is SEHNR, CDR2 FQNEAQ (reference sequence). The trim removed 2 bases at V and 4 bases at J, leaving 3 bases unmatched. The CDR3 nucleotides read TGTGCCAGCAGCTTATACGCGGGAGGAGAGACCCAGTACTTC. This encodes CASSLYAGGETQYF. The full variable domain, with the rest looked up from reference TRBV7-9 and TRBJ2-5, is DTGVSQNPRHKITKRGQNVTFRCDPISEHNRLYWYRQTLGQGPEFLTYFQNEAQLEKSRLLSDRFSAERPKGSFSTLEIQRTEQGDSAMYLCASSLYAGGETQYFGPGTRLLVL.

The rearrangement uses TRBV5-1 and TRBJ2-1, with 8 bases that match TRBD1. The V and J ends lost 2 bases and 5 bases, in that order; junction bases with no gene match: 3. Germline V lookup: CDR1 SGHRS, CDR2 YFSETQ. There are 14 residues in the CDR3. The CDR3 bases are TGCGCCAGCAGCTTACAGGGGGTGAACAATGAGCAGTTCTTC. It specifies CASSLQGVNNEQFF. Combining the CDR3 with reference TRBV5-1 and TRBJ2-1 gives the whole variable domain KAGVTQTPRYLIKTRGQQVTLSCSPISGHRSVSWYQQTPGQGLQFLFEYFSETQRNKGNFPGRFSGRQFSNSRSEMNVSTLELGDSALYLCASSLQGVNNEQFFGPGTRLTVL.

This clonotype was seen at least ten times. V is TRBV20-1 and J is TRBJ1-2; D ambiguous. This CDR3 contains 13 residues. V was shortened by 0 bases and J by 4 bases, with 9 bases between the two germline ends. Germline V gene data show CDR1 as DFQATT and CDR2 as SNEGSKA (reference sequence). CDR3 in amino acids: CSARDPDIYGYTF. Written as DNA, the CDR3 is TGCAGTGCTAGAGATCCCGACATCTATGGCTACACCTTC.

This clonotype was seen ten or more times. This chain links TRBV10-1 with TRBJ2-2; 8 nucleotides agree with TRBD1. The CDR3 sequence is 14 residues long. Germline lookup yields CDR1 WNHNN and CDR2 SYGVQD (reference sequence). V lost 11 bases to trimming and J lost 5 bases; unmatched junction nucleotides: 10. This CDR3 reads CADSTGGLTGELFF. As DNA, the CDR3 is TGCGCCGACAGCACAGGGGGGTTGACCGGGGAGCTGTTTTTT.

On this clonotype itself: This may arise from a read error, as a much more abundant clone is one base away. The V gene is TRBV27, the J gene TRBJ2-5; D is uncertain. Germline CDR1 is MNHEY and CDR2 is SMNVEV (reference sequence). The CDR3 spans 14 residues. Here the CDR3 DNA reads TGTGCCAACAGTCCTCCAGGTTCAGGAGAGACCCAGTACTTC. Translated: CANSPPGSGETQYF.

This chain uses TRBV5-1 with TRBJ2-3; 10 positions agree with TRBD1. Germline V CDR1 and CDR2: SGHRS, YFSETQ. V dropped 4 bases and J dropped 3; count of bases not matched to a gene: 8. There are 16 residues in the CDR3. CDR3 residues: CASSVDRGIITDTQYF. The CDR3 nucleotides read TGCGCCAGCAGCGTGGACAGGGGGATAATTACAGATACGCAGTATTTT.

This rearrangement joins TRBV7-2 to TRBJ2-7, with D unresolved. The CDR3 is 12 residues long. The V and J ends lost 8 bases and 2 bases respectively, with 10 bases between them. The V gene's germline CDR1 is SGHTA and CDR2 FQGNSA. In DNA form, the CDR3 reads TGTGCCAGCTCGGAGCTCCCCTACGAGCAGTACTTC. Protein: CASSELPYEQYF.

This clonotype occurred many times. The rearrangement links TRBV12-5 to TRBJ1-5; the match to TRBD1 covers 7 bases. Germline V gene data show CDR1 as LGHNT and CDR2 as FRNRAP. This CDR3 has 14 residues. The J segment lost 7 bases and the V segment lost 8 bases, leaving 11 bases of the junction unmatched. The DNA for the CDR3 is TGTGCTAGTTCCCCCAGGACAGGCGGGCAGCCCCAGCATTTT. Its protein product is CASSPRTGGQPQHF.

The chain combines TRBV3-1 with TRBJ2-5; D remains ambiguous. The CDR3 is 13 amino acids. The germline V and J ends were trimmed by 4 bases and 5 bases, with 11 bases remaining between them. CDR1 LGHDT and CDR2 YNNKEL come from the germline V gene (reference sequence). The CDR3 DNA reads TGTGCCAGCAGCCTAATCCCCAGGGAGACCCAGTACTTC. Its protein is CASSLIPRETQYF.

This chain joins TRBV29-1 and TRBJ2-3, with D unclear. The CDR3 spans 12 residues. Germline CDR1 and CDR2: SQVTM and ANQGSEA. Trimming stripped 6 bases from V and 2 bases from J, with 9 bases between. CDR3 in amino acids: CSVSDPTDTQYF. DNA for the CDR3: TGCAGCGTCTCAGACCCCACAGATACGCAGTATTTT.